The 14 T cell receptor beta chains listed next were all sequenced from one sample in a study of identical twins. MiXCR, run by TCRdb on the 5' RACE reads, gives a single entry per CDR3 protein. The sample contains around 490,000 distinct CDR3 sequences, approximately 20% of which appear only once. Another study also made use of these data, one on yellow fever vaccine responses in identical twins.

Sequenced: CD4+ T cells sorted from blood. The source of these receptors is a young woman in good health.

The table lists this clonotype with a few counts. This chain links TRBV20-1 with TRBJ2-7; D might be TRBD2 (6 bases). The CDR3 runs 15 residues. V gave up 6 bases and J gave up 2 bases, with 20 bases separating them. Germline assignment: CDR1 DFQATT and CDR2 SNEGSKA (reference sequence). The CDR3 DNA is TGCAGTGCCCTACTAGCTAGGGGTCCTCCCTACGAGCAGTACTTC. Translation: CSALLARGPPYEQYF.

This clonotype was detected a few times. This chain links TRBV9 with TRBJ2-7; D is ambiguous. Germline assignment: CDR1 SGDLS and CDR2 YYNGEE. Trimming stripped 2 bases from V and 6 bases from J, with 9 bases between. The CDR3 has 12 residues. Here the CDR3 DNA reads TGTGCCAGCAGCGTCTCAGCCGGCGAGCAGTACTTC. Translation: CASSVSAGEQYF.

The CDR3 nucleotides read TGCGCCAGCAGCTTGTTGCCCGGGACAGGGCAAGAGACCCAGTACTTC. Its protein product is CASSLLPGTGQETQYF. The chain employs TRBV5-1 and TRBJ2-5; 9 bases fit TRBD1. In germline, CDR1 is SGHRS, CDR2 YFSETQ. The CDR3 spans 16 residues. The V and J ends lost 1 base and 2 bases, in that order; junction bases with no gene match: 6.

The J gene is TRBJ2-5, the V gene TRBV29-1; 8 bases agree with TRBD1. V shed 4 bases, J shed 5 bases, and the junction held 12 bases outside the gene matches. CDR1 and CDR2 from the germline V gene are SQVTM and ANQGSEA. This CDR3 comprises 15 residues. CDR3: CSVVWRRGRGETQYF. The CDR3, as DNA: TGCAGCGTTGTGTGGCGCAGGGGGCGCGGTGAGACCCAGTACTTC.

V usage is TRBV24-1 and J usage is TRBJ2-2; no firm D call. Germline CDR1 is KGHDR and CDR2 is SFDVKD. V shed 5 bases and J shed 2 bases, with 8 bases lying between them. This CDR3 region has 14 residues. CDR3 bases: TGTGCCACCAGTGGTCCGAAAAACACCGGGGAGCTGTTTTTT. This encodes CATSGPKNTGELFF.

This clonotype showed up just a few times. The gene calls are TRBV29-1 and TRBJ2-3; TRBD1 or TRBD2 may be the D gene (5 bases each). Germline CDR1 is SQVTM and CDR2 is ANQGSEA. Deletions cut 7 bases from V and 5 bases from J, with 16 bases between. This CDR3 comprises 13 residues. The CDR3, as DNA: TGCAGCGGGGGACGGCAGACGGGAGATACGCAGTATTTT. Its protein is CSGGRQTGDTQYF.

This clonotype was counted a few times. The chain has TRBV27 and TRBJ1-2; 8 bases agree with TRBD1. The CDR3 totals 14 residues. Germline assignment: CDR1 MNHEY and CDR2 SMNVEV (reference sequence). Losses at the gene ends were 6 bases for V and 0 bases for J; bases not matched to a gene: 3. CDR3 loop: CASRRGQANYGYTF. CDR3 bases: TGTGCCAGCAGAAGGGGACAGGCTAACTATGGCTACACCTTC.

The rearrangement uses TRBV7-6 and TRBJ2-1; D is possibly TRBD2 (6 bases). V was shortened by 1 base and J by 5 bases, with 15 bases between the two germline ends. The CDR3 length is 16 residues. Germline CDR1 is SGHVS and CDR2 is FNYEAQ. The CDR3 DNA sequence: TGTGCCAGCAGCTTAGAGAAGGGTAGCGGAAACAATGAGCAGTTCTTC. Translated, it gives CASSLEKGSGNNEQFF.

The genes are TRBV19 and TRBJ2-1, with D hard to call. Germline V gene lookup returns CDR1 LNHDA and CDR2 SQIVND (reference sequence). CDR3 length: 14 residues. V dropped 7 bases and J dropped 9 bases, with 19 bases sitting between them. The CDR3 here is CASTTYPLALEQFF. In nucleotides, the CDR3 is TGTGCCAGTACCACGTATCCCCTCGCGCTTGAGCAGTTCTTC.

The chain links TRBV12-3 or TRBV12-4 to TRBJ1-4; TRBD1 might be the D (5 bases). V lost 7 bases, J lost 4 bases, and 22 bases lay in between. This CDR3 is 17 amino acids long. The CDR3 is CASTRTTTPFGNEKLFF. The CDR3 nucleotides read TGTGCCAGCACACGGACAACCACTCCCTTTGGTAATGAAAAACTGTTTTTT.

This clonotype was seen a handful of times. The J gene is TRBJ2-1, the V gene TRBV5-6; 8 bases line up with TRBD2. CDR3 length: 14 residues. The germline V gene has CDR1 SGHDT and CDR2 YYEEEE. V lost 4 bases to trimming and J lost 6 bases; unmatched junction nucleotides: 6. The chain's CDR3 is CASSPHGGANEQFF. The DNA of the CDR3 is TGTGCCAGCAGCCCCCACGGGGGGGCCAATGAGCAGTTCTTC.

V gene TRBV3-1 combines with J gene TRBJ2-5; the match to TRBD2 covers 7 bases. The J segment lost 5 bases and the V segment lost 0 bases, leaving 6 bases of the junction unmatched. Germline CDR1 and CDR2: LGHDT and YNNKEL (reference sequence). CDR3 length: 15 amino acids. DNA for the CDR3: TGTGCCAGCAGCCAAGATCAACTAGCGACTGAGACCCAGTACTTC. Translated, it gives CASSQDQLATETQYF.

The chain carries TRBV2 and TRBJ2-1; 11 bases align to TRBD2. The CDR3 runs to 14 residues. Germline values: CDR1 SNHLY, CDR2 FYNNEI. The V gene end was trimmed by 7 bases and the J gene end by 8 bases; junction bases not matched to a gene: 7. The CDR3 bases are TGTGCCAGCAAGCGGACTAGCGGGTTGGATGAGCAGTTCTTC. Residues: CASKRTSGLDEQFF.

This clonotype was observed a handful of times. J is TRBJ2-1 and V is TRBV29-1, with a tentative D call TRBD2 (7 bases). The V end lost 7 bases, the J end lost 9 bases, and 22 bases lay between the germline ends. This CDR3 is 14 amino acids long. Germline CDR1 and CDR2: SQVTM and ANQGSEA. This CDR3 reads CSAAEGGWDGEQFF. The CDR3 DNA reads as TGCAGCGCAGCTGAGGGGGGGTGGGATGGTGAGCAGTTCTTC.